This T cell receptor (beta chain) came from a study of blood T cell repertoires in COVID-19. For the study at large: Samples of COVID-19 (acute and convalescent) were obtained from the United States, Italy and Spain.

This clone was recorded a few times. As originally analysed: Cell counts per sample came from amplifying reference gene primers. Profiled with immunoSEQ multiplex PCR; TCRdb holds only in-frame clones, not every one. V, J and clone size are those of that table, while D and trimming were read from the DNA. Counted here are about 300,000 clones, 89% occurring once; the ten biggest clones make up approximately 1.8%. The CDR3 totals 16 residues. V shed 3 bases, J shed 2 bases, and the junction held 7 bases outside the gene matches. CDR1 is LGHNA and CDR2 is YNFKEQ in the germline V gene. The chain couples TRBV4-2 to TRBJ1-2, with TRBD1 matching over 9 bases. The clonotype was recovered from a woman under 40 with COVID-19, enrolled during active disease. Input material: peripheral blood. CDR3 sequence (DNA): TGTGCCAGCAGCCAGAGGACAGGGGCCTTGAACTATGGCTACACCTTC. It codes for CASSQRTGALNYGYTF.